The sequence of this T cell receptor beta chain was determined in a study of identical twins' blood T cells. Per germline, CDR1 SQVTM and CDR2 ANQGSEA. The CDR3 spans 11 residues. Using its own MiXCR run on the 5' RACE reads, TCRdb lists one record per CDR3 protein. The sample has fewer than 450,000 distinct CDR3 sequences; around 30% are singletons. The rearrangement joins TRBV29-1 to TRBJ1-2; 7 bases are a match to TRBD1. Material: PBMCs. This receptor was identified in a woman between 18 and 55 years old in good health. CDR3 DNA sequence: TGCAGGTCGGGGACAGTATATGGCTACACCTTC. It is translated as CRSGTVYGYTF.